The T cell receptor beta chain described here comes from a study of CD8+ T cells in alopecia areata. RNA extraction was followed by reverse transcription into cDNA, which acted as the sequencing template. Using immunoSEQ multiplex PCR, the repertoire was profiled, and TCRdb retains in-frame clones only, with some absent. This sample has fewer than 110,000 clones; 84% occur once, and the top ten carry around a quarter. Documented treatment: oral pan-JAK inhibitor, 5-10 mg twice daily. V lost 5 bases, J lost 3 bases, and 13 bases lay in between. Germline V gene sequence: CDR1 SQVTM, CDR2 ANQGSEA. The CDR3 runs to 13 residues.

The receptor was derived from a human donor with alopecia areata. The rearrangement links TRBV29-1 to TRBJ1-2; D might be TRBD1 (6 bases). This sample comprised CD8+ T cells sorted from blood, obtained at week 24, from a patient treated with tofacitinib. In DNA form, the CDR3 reads TGCAGCGTTCTCGGACAGTCGGACTATGGCTACACCTTC. Encoded protein: CSVLGQSDYGYTF.